The 20 T cell receptor beta chains reported below all come from one sample, sequenced in a study of blood T cell repertoires in COVID-19 (dated by TCRdb to the early 2020s). Libraries were made using the immunoSEQ multiplex PCR assay. This is the immuneACCESS table as TCRdb keeps it, with only in-frame sequences that have V and J called. A part of the clones is gone; compared with another copy, unresolved V genes explain less than half, and the rest is unexplained. This sample lists roughly 160,000 clones; roughly 84% were detected once. 15% to 20% of the sample is held by the ten biggest clonotypes. The sequencing sample was made of PBMCs or T cells enriched from blood (not recorded which). The receptors come from a man aged 55-75 years who had recovered from COVID-19.

This clone came up once. This chain uses TRBV19 with TRBJ1-4; D gene uncertain. V lost 6 bases to trimming and J lost 8 bases, with 10 bases between them. Germline V gene data show CDR1 as LNHDA and CDR2 as SQIVND (reference sequence). The CDR3 totals 12 residues. The CDR3 loop is CASSPSEEKLFF. The DNA of the CDR3 is TGTGCCAGTAGCCCCAGCGAGGAAAAACTGTTTTTT.

This chain links TRBV18 with TRBJ2-1; the D is unclear. V gave up 3 bases and J gave up 0 bases, with 12 bases separating them. CDR1 and CDR2 (germline): KGHSH, LQKENI. The length of the CDR3 is 16 residues. The CDR3 DNA reads TGTGCCAGCTCACCGCAGGCGTTGAGCTCCTACAATGAGCAGTTCTTC. It yields the protein CASSPQALSSYNEQFF.

The rearrangement uses TRBV28 and TRBJ1-2; a possible D gene is TRBD1 (5 bases). V shed 1 base and J shed 4 bases, with 13 bases lying between them. Germline assignment: CDR1 MDHEN and CDR2 SYDVKM. CDR3 length: 15 residues. This CDR3 reads CASSLYKQGLYGYTF. The CDR3 region has the DNA TGTGCCAGCAGTTTATATAAGCAGGGCCTCTATGGCTACACCTTC.

CDR3 coding DNA: TGTGCCTGGAGCGGGGGGGCGAACACCGGGGAGCTGTTTTTT. It codes for CAWSGGANTGELFF. The chain uses TRBV30 and TRBJ2-2; 8 bases are a match to TRBD2. Per germline, CDR1 GTSNPN and CDR2 SVGIG (reference sequence). This CDR3 comprises 14 residues. Losses at the gene ends were 3 bases for V and 0 bases for J; bases not matched to a gene: 0. The full variable domain, completed using reference TRBV30 and TRBJ2-2, is SQTIHQWPATLVQPVGSPLSLECTVEGTSNPNLYWYRQAAGRGLQLLFYSVGIGQISSEVPQNLSASRPQDRQFILSSKKLLLSDSGFYLCAWSGGANTGELFFGEGSRLTVL.

The chain employs TRBV7-9 and TRBJ2-1; perhaps TRBD2 as D (6 bases). Germline loops: CDR1 SEHNR, CDR2 FQNEAQ (reference sequence). Trimming cost V 5 bases and J 0 bases, with 17 bases left between them. The CDR3 covers 17 residues. The CDR3 region is CASSHIGRDRSYNEQFF. As DNA, the CDR3 is TGTGCCAGCAGCCATATAGGGCGGGACCGCTCCTACAATGAGCAGTTCTTC.

The V gene is TRBV19, the J gene TRBJ1-3, with D perhaps TRBD1 (5 bases). Trimming removed 2 bases at V and 2 bases at J, with 7 bases between. Germline V CDR1 and CDR2: LNHDA, SQIVND (reference sequence). The CDR3 has 14 residues. The CDR3 DNA reads TGTGCCAGTAGTATATCAGGGACTGGAAACACCATATATTTT. Its protein is CASSISGTGNTIYF.

V usage is TRBV27 and J usage is TRBJ2-2; D might be TRBD1 (6 bases). V was trimmed by 1 base and J by 7 bases, leaving 19 bases between them. The CDR3 length is 17 residues. Germline lookup yields CDR1 MNHEY and CDR2 SMNVEV (reference sequence). The DNA for the CDR3 is TGTGCCAGCAGTTTATGGGCCCTCTCACCAGGGGACGGGGAGCTGTTTTTT. It is translated as CASSLWALSPGDGELFF.

CDR3 region: CASSPPNDPNVLTF. CDR3 sequence (DNA): TGTGCCAGCAGCCCCCCTAATGATCCCAACGTCCTGACTTTC. V gene TRBV11-3 combines with J gene TRBJ2-6; D remains unclear. CDR3 length: 14 amino acids. Germline assignment: CDR1 SGHNT and CDR2 YENEEA. Trimming took off 5 bases at V and 8 bases at J, with 13 bases between the two ends.

The chain has TRBV18 and TRBJ1-6; 8 bases map to TRBD1. The germline gives CDR1 KGHSH, CDR2 LQKENI. V shed 3 bases and J 0 bases; nucleotides not matched to a gene: 10. This CDR3 region has 19 residues. CDR3 sequence reads: CASSPYGQGRSSYNSPLHF. The CDR3, as DNA: TGTGCCAGCTCACCTTATGGACAGGGAAGGAGCTCCTATAATTCACCCCTCCACTTT. Full variable domain (rest looked up from reference TRBV18 and TRBJ1-6): NAGVMQNPRHLVRRRGQEARLRCSPMKGHSHVYWYRQLPEEGLKFMVYLQKENIIDESGMPKERFSAEFPKEGPSILRIQQVVRGDSAAYFCASSPYGQGRSSYNSPLHFGNGTRLTVT.

V is TRBV2 and J is TRBJ2-1, with TRBD2 matching 11 bases. Germline trimming cut 4 bases from V and 3 bases from J; bases unmatched to any gene: 2. Germline CDR1 reads SNHLY; CDR2 reads FYNNEI. The CDR3 is 15 amino acids. The CDR3 spells CASSGGTSGYNEQFF. CDR3 coding DNA: TGTGCCAGCAGTGGAGGGACTAGCGGCTACAATGAGCAGTTCTTC.

The genes are TRBV9 and TRBJ2-1; 10 bases are a match to TRBD2. The length of the CDR3 is 16 residues. Germline V gene lookup returns CDR1 SGDLS and CDR2 YYNGEE. With V trimmed by 2 bases and J by 5 bases, 7 bases remained unmatched. CDR3 bases: TGTGCCAGCAGCGTCCCAGCGGGGGGGCCGGACAATGAGCAGTTCTTC. Protein: CASSVPAGGPDNEQFF.

This clone was counted between two and nine times. The chain uses TRBV30 and TRBJ2-3; 11 bases align to TRBD1. This CDR3 has 14 amino acids. Germline CDR1 is GTSNPN and CDR2 is SVGIG (reference sequence). Unmatched junction bases numbered 5, after V lost 3 bases and J lost 6 bases. CDR3 DNA: TGTGCCTGGAGCTGGGACAGGGGGATGGATACGCAGTATTTT. Its translation: CAWSWDRGMDTQYF.

The genes are TRBV9 and TRBJ2-2; D possibly corresponds to TRBD1 (7 bases). Germline loops: CDR1 SGDLS, CDR2 YYNGEE. CDR3 length: 14 residues. Between the trimmed V and J ends, which lost 6 bases and 0 bases, there was a span of 9 bases. The CDR3 sequence: CASTGGTNTGELFF. The CDR3 region has the DNA TGTGCCAGCACAGGGGGGACGAACACCGGGGAGCTGTTTTTT.

The CDR3 DNA sequence: TGTGCCAGCAGCCCCGGGACAGGGGTCTCTGGGGCCAACGTCCTGACTTTC. Protein: CASSPGTGVSGANVLTF. V usage is TRBV7-9 and J usage is TRBJ2-6, with TRBD1 matching 10 bases. From germline, CDR1 is SEHNR and CDR2 FQNEAQ (reference sequence). The V and J ends lost 5 bases and 0 bases, in that order; junction bases with no gene match: 4. The CDR3 runs 17 residues.

At least ten counts were recorded for this clone. V gene TRBV19 combines with J gene TRBJ2-5, with D uncertain. Trimming shortened V by 8 bases and J by 0 bases, and 4 bases separated the two germline ends. This CDR3 has 11 residues. The germline CDR1 and CDR2 sequences are LNHDA and SQIVND (reference sequence). Here the CDR3 DNA reads TGTGCCAGTCGGGACCAAGAGACCCAGTACTTC. It codes for CASRDQETQYF. Looking up the rest from reference TRBV19 and TRBJ2-5 gives the full variable domain: DGGITQSPKYLFRKEGQNVTLSCEQNLNHDAMYWYRQDPGQGLRLIYYSQIVNDFQKGDIAEGYSVSREKKESFPLTVTSAQKNPTAFYLCASRDQETQYFGPGTRLLVL.

This clone was observed a single time. The chain is built from TRBV11-1 and TRBJ2-1; 7 positions agree with TRBD2. The V gene's germline CDR1 is SGHAT and CDR2 FQDESV (reference sequence). With V trimmed by 3 bases and J by 2 bases, 7 bases remained unmatched. The CDR3 is made up of 16 amino acids. The CDR3 sequence: CASSLRAGRTYNEQFF. The DNA for the CDR3 is TGTGCCAGCAGCTTGAGAGCGGGAAGGACCTACAATGAGCAGTTCTTC.

This clone was counted only a few times. The chain joins TRBV28 to TRBJ2-4; 11 positions match TRBD1. The V gene end was trimmed by 4 bases and the J gene end by 1 base; junction bases not matched to a gene: 12. CDR3 length: 19 residues. The germline V gene has CDR1 MDHEN and CDR2 SYDVKM. This chain's CDR3 is CASSSGQGVFFAAKNIQYF. CDR3 DNA sequence: TGTGCCAGCAGTTCGGGACAGGGGGTTTTTTTCGCGGCCAAAAACATTCAGTACTTC.

This chain links TRBV4-2 with TRBJ2-3; 11 bases are shared with TRBD1. Trimming at V came to 1 base and at J to 6 bases, leaving 6 bases not matched to a gene. The CDR3 covers 16 residues. In germline, CDR1 is LGHNA, CDR2 YNFKEQ. This CDR3 reads CASSQVGTGGKDTQYF. In DNA, the CDR3 is TGTGCCAGCAGCCAAGTTGGGACAGGGGGTAAGGATACGCAGTATTTT.

This chain links TRBV5-8 with TRBJ1-3, with TRBD1 matching 7 bases. Per germline, CDR1 SGHTS and CDR2 YDEGEE. The ends lost 5 bases at V and 4 bases at J; junction bases unmatched: 6. The CDR3 covers 14 residues. For the CDR3, the DNA is TGTGCCAGCAGTCCTGGACAGGAGGGAAACACCATATATTTT. Translating gives CASSPGQEGNTIYF.

The gene calls are TRBV14 and TRBJ2-1; possibly TRBD2 for D (5 bases). The CDR3 has 14 residues. Deletions cut 4 bases from V and 5 bases from J, with 12 bases between. Germline CDR1 SGHDN, CDR2 FVKESK. The CDR3 region is CASSLLTRDNEQFF. DNA for the CDR3: TGTGCCAGCAGCCTTCTCACTAGGGACAATGAGCAGTTCTTC.